The T cell receptor beta chain described here comes from a study of cytomegalovirus exposure and HLA in healthy donors. About the study: An early data release held some 85 million unique TCRs from HLA-typed donors. Whole-study findings and limits: After further analysis at a later stage, 16,951 TCR beta sequences were associated with HLA alleles at 0.05 false discovery rate. Sequences of the TCR beta chain were said to predict the HLA-A and HLA-B alleles of most subjects accurately.

Notes on this clone: Its antigen is unidentified.

The germline CDR1 and CDR2 sequences are SGHTS and YDEGEE. The CDR3 consists of 15 residues. J lost 6 bases, V lost 0 bases, and 3 bases had no gene match. PCR amplification relied on 60 Vbeta primers (plus 13 Jbeta primers). Clones were sequenced by immunoSEQ multiplex PCR, and TCRdb holds only the in-frame ones, with some missing. The profile covers approximately 140,000 clones, with roughly 78% appearing a single time and about 2.2% taken by the ten largest. V usage is TRBV5-8 and J usage is TRBJ1-5; 10 nucleotides agree with TRBD1. The sequence came from a young man in good health and CMV-seronegative. Sequenced: PBMCs. CDR3 sequence (DNA): TGTGCCAGCAGCTTGGATGGACAGGGGGTTCAGCCCCAGCATTTT. Translating it yields CASSLDGQGVQPQHF. The entire variable domain, with the rest obtained from reference TRBV5-8 and TRBJ1-5, is as follows: EAGVTQSPTHLIKTRGQQATLRCSPISGHTSVYWYQQALGLGLQFLLWYDEGEERNRGNFPPRFSGRQFPNYSSELNVNALELEDSALYLCASSLDGQGVQPQHFGDGTRLSIL.